This T cell receptor (beta chain) came from a study of blood T cell repertoires in COVID-19. In the source study's methods: Amplification from reference gene primers served as the basis for estimated nucleated cell counts. Sequenced by immunoSEQ multiplex PCR; TCRdb stores in-frame clones only, minus some. That table gives V, J and clone size, and the DNA gave D and trimming. The table lists roughly 290,000 clones, approximately 83% of them singletons. Between the trimmed V and J ends, which lost 6 bases and 0 bases, there was a span of 9 bases. This CDR3 comprises 13 residues. Germline lookup yields CDR1 MGHDK and CDR2 SYGVNS. The cohort comprised adults aged 18 to 89 years residing in approximately 22 US areas. Cohorts were determined from participant-reported clinical history. Each recovered donor of Cohort 3 presented with two negative PCRs, clearance, or symptom resolution.

The origin of this receptor is a man aged 25-45 years who had recovered from COVID-19. Sequenced sample: PBMCs or T cells enriched from blood (not recorded which). This chain links TRBV25-1 with TRBJ2-7; D may be TRBD1 (6 bases). CDR3 nucleotide sequence: TGTGCCAGCAGGGGGGCCGGCTCCTACGAGCAGTACTTC. Protein: CASRGAGSYEQYF.